The following is a T cell receptor (beta chain) sequence with its context. Antigen: not known. Trimming cost V 5 bases and J 6 bases; bases outside gene matches: 11. The CDR3 length is 17 residues. CDR1 is KGHDR, CDR2 SFDVKD, per germline. These data originate in a study of T-cell memory formation after mild COVID-19. Across the study: Clusters of TCRs were largely donor specific. Broader study findings: Clones contracting across day 15 to 85 had a balanced CD4/CD8 profile; later expanding clones leaned CD4+. CD8+ contracting clones occupied EMRA, while CD4+ ones occupied mainly CM and EM. Certain responding clones were present in pre-infection memory, suggesting participation of cross-reactive memory.

TCRdb redid the calling of the 5' RACE reads with MiXCR, one entry per CDR3 protein. The profile shows about 200,000 distinct CDR3 sequences, over 7.5% of them singletons. This sequence was found in a man aged 18 to 35 who had mild COVID-19 (a few samples of this study predate the infection). Cell type and time point are not known. The sample taken for sequencing was PBMCs or a T cell subset sorted from them (not recorded which). The chain combines TRBV24-1 with TRBJ2-3; the match to TRBD2 covers 12 bases. CDR3 bases: TGTGCCACCAGTGGACCCGGGACTAGCGGGTTCAGCGATACGCAGTATTTT. Protein product: CATSGPGTSGFSDTQYF.